This T cell receptor beta chain was recorded in a study of Ad26.COV2.S vaccination and SARS-CoV-2 variants. With 7 bases removed from V and 9 bases from J, the gap between germline ends came to 21 bases. Germline V lookup: CDR1 KGHDR, CDR2 SFDVKD. The CDR3 loop spans 15 amino acids. Profiled with immunoSEQ multiplex PCR; TCRdb holds only in-frame clones, not every one. The sample has about 250,000 clones; about 83% are singletons. This sample's treatment: approximately 18 received Ad26.COV2.S at low or high dose, single or two shots; a few received placebo; per-sample allocation not given. Collection of the samples took place on day 63 after the first injection of vaccine or placebo.

This sequence joins TRBV24-1 and TRBJ2-1, with D unclear. This material consisted of peripheral blood, taken in a trial of Ad26.COV2.S vaccine versus placebo. The clonotype originates from a person aged 18-65 years who received the Ad26.COV2.S COVID-19 vaccine or a placebo. The CDR3 loop reads CATSSTGMRRSEQFF. In DNA, the CDR3 is TGTGCCACCAGCAGCACGGGCATGCGGCGTAGTGAGCAGTTCTTC.